This T cell receptor (beta chain) was profiled in a study of T-cell memory formation after mild COVID-19. Study information: Largely donor-specific TCR clusters were found.

The study's findings and limits: CD4/CD8 balance characterized clones contracting day 15 to 85, and CD4+ skew characterized later expanders. The appearance of some responding clones in pre-infection memory suggested that cross-reactive memory joined.

A 5'RACE reaction primed in the constant segment made cDNA libraries of TCR alpha and TCR beta, and these carried sample barcodes and UMIs. TCRdb reprocessed the 5' RACE reads via MiXCR and lists one record per CDR3 protein. The table lists around 340,000 distinct CDR3 sequences, around 15% of them singletons. This clonotype was found a few times. Its antigen is not known. Germline CDR1 reads MGHRA; CDR2 reads YSYEKL. The CDR3 sequence is 15 residues long. V was trimmed by 0 bases and J by 1 base, leaving 6 bases between them. This receptor was taken from a young man who had mild COVID-19 (a few samples of this study predate the infection). Cell type and time point are not known. The source material was PBMCs or a T cell subset sorted from them (not recorded which). The chain uses TRBV4-1 and TRBJ2-2; D gene uncertain. The CDR3 loop reads CASSQESGNTGELFF. CDR3 sequence (DNA): TGCGCCAGCAGCCAAGAGTCAGGGAACACCGGGGAGCTGTTTTTT.